The sequence of this T cell receptor beta chain was determined in a study of blood T cell repertoires in COVID-19. As handled by the study authors: Reference gene primer amplification gave estimated nucleated cell counts. Profiled with immunoSEQ multiplex PCR; TCRdb holds only in-frame clones, not every one. The V and J calls and clone size are taken from that table; D and trimming were inferred from the DNA. The sample carries 130,000 or so clones, around 87% recorded once. CDR3 length: 15 residues. Germline V CDR1 and CDR2: MNHEY, SVGAGI. The V gene lost 2 bases and the J gene lost 0 bases, with 10 bases spanning the gap.

The J gene is TRBJ1-1, the V gene TRBV6-5; D is undetermined. The sequence came from a man in his 70s with active or convalescent COVID-19. Sample: peripheral blood. The CDR3 loop reads CASSYERALNTEAFF. CDR3 in DNA: TGTGCCAGCAGTTACGAGCGGGCCCTGAACACTGAAGCTTTCTTT.